Each of the 10 T cell receptor beta chains below was sequenced from the same sample in a study of blood T cell repertoires in COVID-19. This table comes from immunoSEQ multiplex PCR, and its TCRdb copy is limited to in-frame clones, with some not included. There are about 170,000 clones in the sample; about 89% occur only once, and less than 3.5% lies in the top ten. The specimen sequenced was peripheral blood. These TCRs come from an older man with acute or convalescent COVID-19.

The chain employs TRBV7-3 and TRBJ2-2; D uncertain. V was clipped by 5 bases and J by 4 bases, with 5 bases between them. Germline V gene lookup returns CDR1 SGHTA and CDR2 FQGTGA. The CDR3 is 12 amino acids. As DNA, the CDR3 is TGTGCCAGCAGCCCCGGCACCGGGGAGCTGTTTTTT. This encodes CASSPGTGELFF.

This clone has only a few counts. The V call is TRBV4-1, the J call TRBJ1-2; D not certain. This CDR3 comprises 15 residues. V lost 1 base and J lost 4, with 13 bases in between. The germline V gene encodes CDR1 MGHRA and CDR2 YSYEKL. The CDR3 protein is CASSQGEVSGYGYTF. The CDR3 DNA follows: TGCGCCAGCAGCCAAGGGGAGGTCAGCGGCTATGGCTACACCTTC.

CDR3 sequence reads: CASSGAVADTQYF. The CDR3 DNA reads as TGTGCCAGCTCTGGGGCGGTGGCAGATACGCAGTATTTT. The chain recombines TRBV18 with TRBJ2-3, with D possibly TRBD1 on 5 matching bases. The V and J ends lost 6 bases and 4 bases respectively, with 11 bases between them. This CDR3 has 13 residues. Germline values: CDR1 KGHSH, CDR2 LQKENI.

The genes are TRBV6-1 and TRBJ1-1; D is unclear. V was cut by 2 bases and J by 2 bases, with 18 bases left in between. The CDR3 runs 17 residues. The V gene's germline CDR1 is MNHNS and CDR2 SASEGT. Here the CDR3 DNA reads TGTGCCAGCAGTGAAAGGGAGGCCGTCTACGAAAACACTGAAGCTTTCTTT. It is translated as CASSEREAVYENTEAFF.

The genes are TRBV28 and TRBJ2-5; D might be TRBD2 (5 bases). V lost 5 bases to trimming and J lost 1 base, with 11 bases between them. Germline V lookup: CDR1 MDHEN, CDR2 SYDVKM. The CDR3 contains 14 residues. The CDR3 protein is CASSIPGSQETQYF. The DNA of the CDR3 is TGTGCCAGCAGTATTCCGGGGTCCCAAGAGACCCAGTACTTC.

The genes are TRBV24-1 and TRBJ1-2, with D unclear. Trimming cost V 1 base and J 9 bases, with 11 bases left between them. The CDR3 totals 13 residues. Germline V CDR1 and CDR2: KGHDR, SFDVKD. The CDR3 region has the DNA TGTGCCACCAGTGATTTTGCGACATCGAGCTACACCTTC. Amino acid sequence: CATSDFATSSYTF.

The J gene is TRBJ1-1, the V gene TRBV29-1; D gene unclear. The ends were cut back, 6 bases at V and 5 bases at J, with 13 bases in the middle. From germline, CDR1 is SQVTM and CDR2 ANQGSEA. The CDR3 covers 12 residues. CDR3 sequence reads: CSVRSSLTEAFF. The CDR3, as DNA: TGCAGCGTCCGATCTAGTTTGACTGAAGCTTTCTTT.

A few counts support this clone. This chain's CDR3 is CAWGLNSYEQYF. The CDR3 region has the DNA TGTGCCTGGGGACTTAACTCCTACGAGCAGTACTTC. This chain joins TRBV30 and TRBJ2-7, with D maybe TRBD2 (5 bases). CDR1 is GTSNPN, CDR2 SVGIG, per germline (reference sequence). Between the trimmed V and J ends, which lost 5 bases and 0 bases, there was a span of 8 bases. The CDR3 runs to 12 residues.

CDR3 nucleotides: TGTGCCAGCAGCTCCTCGGGGGGCTTTGGAAACACCATATATTTT. This gives the protein CASSSSGGFGNTIYF. J is TRBJ1-3 and V is TRBV7-3; weak D call: TRBD1 (6 bases). Germline V gene lookup returns CDR1 SGHTA and CDR2 FQGTGA. V lost 4 bases and J 3 bases, leaving 13 bases between the germline ends. This CDR3 has 15 amino acids.

This clone was seen only a few times. V gene TRBV10-1 combines with J gene TRBJ2-1, with 11 nucleotides matching TRBD1. The CDR3 consists of 15 residues. Germline V lookup: CDR1 WNHNN, CDR2 SYGVQD (reference sequence). V gave up 4 bases and J gave up 9 bases; unmatched junction bases: 8. The CDR3 coding sequence is TGCGCCAGCAGTGGGGACAGGGGGGGGAACGTTGAGCAGTTCTTC. Translation: CASSGDRGGNVEQFF.